These 11 T cell receptor beta chains came from one sample sequenced in a study. MiXCR, applied by TCRdb to the RT-PCR reads, yields one record per CDR3 protein. Among about 700,000 distinct CDR3 sequences, approximately 15% were seen once, and the ten largest hold 3.6%. Sequenced input: memory CD4+ T cells from blood. The receptors were sampled from a female donor in good health, serving as a healthy control.

This clonotype occurred many times. The chain recombines TRBV6-1 with TRBJ1-2, with D uncertain. Germline assignment: CDR1 MNHNS and CDR2 SASEGT. The CDR3 has 13 residues. V shed 0 bases and J shed 8 bases, with 10 bases lying between them. This CDR3 reads CASSEALTGGYTF. CDR3 sequence (DNA): TGTGCCAGCAGTGAAGCGCTAACGGGCGGCTACACCTTC.

The chain recombines TRBV27 with TRBJ2-5; possible D gene TRBD1, 6 bases. CDR1 MNHEY and CDR2 SMNVEV come from the germline V gene (reference sequence). This CDR3 is built from 15 residues. Between the trimmed V and J ends, which lost 5 bases and 5 bases, there was a span of 18 bases. The CDR3 region is CASSVQGGLWETQYF. CDR3 coding DNA: TGTGCCAGCAGTGTCCAAGGGGGATTATGGGAGACCCAGTACTTC.

Note on this clonotype: A read error may be the cause here, since a much bigger clone is one base away. V and J are TRBV9 and TRBJ1-4, with no clear D. Germline loops: CDR1 SGDLS, CDR2 YYNGEE. The CDR3 consists of 11 residues. V was shortened by 4 bases and J by 8 bases, with 6 bases between the two germline ends. The DNA of the CDR3 is TGTGCCAGCAGCTTAGACGAAAAACTGTTTTTT. Translated, it gives CASSLDEKLFF.

This clonotype was seen at least ten times. This chain links TRBV29-1 with TRBJ2-5; D not resolved. From germline, CDR1 is SQVTM and CDR2 ANQGSEA. Trimming took off 4 bases at V and 3 bases at J, with 9 bases between the two ends. CDR3 length: 12 residues. The chain's CDR3 is CSVADDKETQYF. The CDR3, as DNA: TGCAGCGTTGCGGACGATAAAGAGACCCAGTACTTC.

The chain joins TRBV12-3 or TRBV12-4 to TRBJ2-3, with TRBD2 matching over 7 bases. The CDR3 contains 13 residues. V trimming: 6 bases; J trimming: 6 bases; junction bases outside the gene matches: 6. The CDR3 region is CASRQVGGDTQYF. The CDR3 nucleotides are TGTGCCAGCAGACAAGTGGGGGGGGATACGCAGTATTTT.

This clonotype was seen a few times. The V call is TRBV13, the J call TRBJ2-7, with 7 bases lining up with TRBD2. Germline values: CDR1 PRHDT, CDR2 FYEKMQ (reference sequence). The CDR3 has 15 residues. Trimming at V came to 5 bases and at J to 2 bases, leaving 9 bases not matched to a gene. The CDR3 DNA is TGTGCCAGCAGCCCCCAGCGGGACTTGCCCTACGAGCAGTACTTC. This encodes CASSPQRDLPYEQYF. Full variable domain (outside the CDR3, taken from reference TRBV13 and TRBJ2-7): AAGVIQSPRHLIKEKRETATLKCYPIPRHDTVYWYQQGPGQDPQFLISFYEKMQSDKGSIPDRFSAQQFSDYHSELNMSSLELGDSALYFCASSPQRDLPYEQYFGPGTRLTVT.

V gene TRBV12-3 or TRBV12-4 combines with J gene TRBJ1-2; D is unresolved. The V and J ends lost 0 bases and 2 bases respectively, with 13 bases between them. The CDR3 runs 16 residues. CDR3 region: CASSLAPRDTNYGYTF. The CDR3 nucleotides read TGTGCCAGCAGTTTAGCGCCCCGGGATACAAACTATGGCTACACCTTC.

The table lists this clonotype with a few counts. The chain has TRBV20-1 and TRBJ2-7; 8 bases are a match to TRBD2. This CDR3 is 15 amino acids long. Germline V gene sequence: CDR1 DFQATT, CDR2 SNEGSKA (reference sequence). V shed 3 bases and J 3 bases; nucleotides not matched to a gene: 10. CDR3 in amino acids: CSASPSAGANYEQYF. The CDR3 nucleotides are TGCAGTGCTAGCCCTTCAGCGGGAGCCAACTACGAGCAGTACTTC.

At least ten counts were recorded for this clonotype. CDR3: CASSPRDITYEQYF. The CDR3 DNA is TGTGCCAGCAGTCCCCGGGACATAACCTACGAGCAGTACTTC. The chain couples TRBV27 to TRBJ2-7, with a possible D match to TRBD1 (6 bases). The germline V gene encodes CDR1 MNHEY and CDR2 SMNVEV (reference sequence). Trimming removed 5 bases at V and 2 bases at J, with 13 bases between. The CDR3 sequence is 14 residues long.

V gene TRBV19 combines with J gene TRBJ2-7; unclear D gene. CDR3 length: 13 amino acids. The germline CDR1 and CDR2 sequences are LNHDA and SQIVND (reference sequence). Trimming left V 5 bases short and J 3 bases short, with 11 bases between. The CDR3 DNA is TGTGCCAGTAGTGAACGCCAGAACTACGAGCAGTACTTC. Residues: CASSERQNYEQYF. Full variable domain (remainder filled in from reference TRBV19 and TRBJ2-7): DGGITQSPKYLFRKEGQNVTLSCEQNLNHDAMYWYRQDPGQGLRLIYYSQIVNDFQKGDIAEGYSVSREKKESFPLTVTSAQKNPTAFYLCASSERQNYEQYFGPGTRLTVT.

This clonotype was seen ten or more times. An end of the junction differs from the germline gene, which may be a read error. The chain recombines TRBV5-1 with TRBJ1-1; possible D gene TRBD1, 5 bases. Germline CDR1 is SGHRS and CDR2 is YFSETQ. The CDR3 sequence is 14 residues long. The CDR3: CASSLTGDYTEAFF. The CDR3 nucleotides are TGTGCCAGCAGTTTGACGGGGGATTACACTGAAGCTTTCTTT. Filled out from reference TRBV5-1 and TRBJ1-1, the complete variable domain reads KAGVTQTPRYLIKTRGQQVTLSCSPISGHRSVSWYQQTPGQGLQFLFEYFSETQRNKGNFPGRFSGRQFSNSRSEMNVSTLELGDSALYLCASSLTGDYTEAFFGQGTRLTVV.